This T cell receptor beta chain was identified in a study of T cell clusters in autoimmune cytopenias. Overall study results and limits: Active autoimmune hepatitis patients had almost three-fold fewer exclusive TRB clusters than healthy donors.

Germline-derived CDR1 and CDR2 are MNHEY and SMNVEV (reference sequence). This CDR3 has 13 amino acids. By frequency, this clonotype registers medium-sized. Its cognate antigen is unknown. One tube held mixed TRB-A and TRB-B primer pools for touch-down PCR. TCRdb reprocessed the multiplex PCR reads and keeps a single row for each CDR3 protein, giving no DNA. Its clone listing holds more than 2,500 distinct CDR3 sequences. TRB amplification used around 0.25 ug of peripheral blood genomic DNA. The sample was peripheral blood. V usage is TRBV27 and J usage is TRBJ1-1; the TRBD1 assignment by TCRdb is unverifiable without DNA. The TCR originated in a human donor with an autoimmune cytopenia, with autoimmune hepatitis or in good health (not recorded which). The CDR3 here is CASSSTPRVEAFF.